The sequence of this TCR beta chain was determined in a study of shared clonotypes between healthy human individuals. Study details: The donor group consisted of two women and a few men, aged 18 to 49.

Sequencing used immunoSEQ multiplex PCR; TCRdb keeps in-frame clones, though not all of them. The sample includes about 1.1 million clones, 60% to 85% of them seen just once. This clone has more than one count but fewer than ten. This CDR3 region has 11 residues. Germline values: CDR1 SEHNR, CDR2 FQNEAQ (reference sequence). The V and J ends lost 10 bases and 4 bases respectively, with 8 bases between them. Sequencing input: memory CD4+ T cells from PBMCs. Documented subset: CD45RA-negative fraction. The rearrangement uses TRBV7-9 and TRBJ1-3, with a tentative D call TRBD1 (5 bases). The sequence was collected from a man aged 18 to 29 in good health. Some clones in this sample may be carry-over from other donors' samples. The CDR3 region has the DNA TGTGCCATGGGGGTCGGAAACACCATATATTTT. Residues: CAMGVGNTIYF.